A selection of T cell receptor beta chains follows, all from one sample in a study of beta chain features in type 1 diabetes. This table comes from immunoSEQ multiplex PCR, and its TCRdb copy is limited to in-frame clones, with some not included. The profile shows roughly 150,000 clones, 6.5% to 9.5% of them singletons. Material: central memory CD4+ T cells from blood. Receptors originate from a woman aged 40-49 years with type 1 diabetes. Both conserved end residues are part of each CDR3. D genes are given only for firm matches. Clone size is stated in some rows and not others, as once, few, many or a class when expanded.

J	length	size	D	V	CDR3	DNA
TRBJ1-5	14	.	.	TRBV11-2	CASSPTPGNQPQHF	TGTGCCAGCAGCCCAACCCCCGGGAATCAGCCCCAGCATTTT
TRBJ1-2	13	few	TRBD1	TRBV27	CASSLHRGGGYTF	TGTGCCAGCAGTCTACACAGGGGAGGTGGCTACACCTTC
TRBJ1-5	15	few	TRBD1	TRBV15	CATSRDLTGYQPQHF	TGTGCCACCAGCAGAGATCTGACAGGGTACCAGCCCCAGCATTTT
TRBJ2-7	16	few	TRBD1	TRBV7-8	CASSLAGQGARYEQYF	TGTGCCAGCAGCTTAGCGGGCCAGGGGGCTCGTTACGAGCAGTACTTC
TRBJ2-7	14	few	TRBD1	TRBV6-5	CASSRDSVSYEQYF	TGTGCCAGCAGTCGGGACAGTGTCTCCTACGAGCAGTACTTC
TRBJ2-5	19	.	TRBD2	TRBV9	CASSALSGTSGRIGETQYF	TGTGCCAGCAGCGCGCTTTCCGGGACTAGCGGGAGGATTGGGGAGACCCAGTACTTC
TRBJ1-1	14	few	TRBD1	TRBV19	CASSRDRLNTEAFF	TGTGCCAGTAGTAGGGACAGGCTGAACACTGAAGCTTTCTTT
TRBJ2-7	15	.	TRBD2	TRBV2	CASSLTSGGAVEQYF	TGTGCCAGCAGTCTGACTAGCGGGGGGGCAGTCGAGCAGTACTTC
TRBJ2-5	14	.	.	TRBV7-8	CASSFTGDVETQYF	TGTGCCAGCAGCTTCACGGGGGACGTGGAGACCCAGTACTTC
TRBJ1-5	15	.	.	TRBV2	CASSEGSGVHQPQHF	TGTGCCAGCAGTGAAGGGTCCGGAGTCCATCAGCCCCAGCATTTT
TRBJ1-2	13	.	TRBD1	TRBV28	CASRVPGGGGYTF	TGTGCCAGCAGAGTACCAGGGGGCGGTGGCTACACCTTC
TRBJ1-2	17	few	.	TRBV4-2	CASSQESITEFNYGYTF	TGTGCCAGCAGCCAAGAGAGCATAACAGAATTTAACTATGGCTACACCTTC
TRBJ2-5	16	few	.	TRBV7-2	CASSLARISGVETQYF	TGTGCCAGCAGCTTAGCGCGGATTAGCGGAGTAGAGACCCAGTACTTC
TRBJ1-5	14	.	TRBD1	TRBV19	CASSPTGGQQPQHF	TGTGCCAGTAGTCCGACAGGGGGCCAACAGCCCCAGCATTTT
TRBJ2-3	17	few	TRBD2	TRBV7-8	CASSLRTSGEPTDTQYF	TGTGCCAGCAGCTTGAGGACTAGCGGGGAGCCCACAGATACGCAGTATTTT
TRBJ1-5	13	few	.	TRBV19	CASCPEPHQPQHF	TGTGCCAGCTGCCCGGAGCCCCATCAGCCCCAGCATTTT
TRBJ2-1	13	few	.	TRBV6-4	CASSTQPGAEQFF	TGTGCCAGCAGTACCCAACCAGGGGCTGAGCAGTTCTTC
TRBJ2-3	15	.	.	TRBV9	CASSLAEGSTDTQYF	TGTGCCAGCAGCCTCGCGGAGGGGAGCACAGATACGCAGTATTTT
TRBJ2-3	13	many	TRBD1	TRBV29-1	CSGRMGDRQKQYF	TGCAGCGGGCGGATGGGGGACAGGCAAAAGCAGTATTTT
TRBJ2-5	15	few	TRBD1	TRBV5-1	CASSLQGQGSGTQYF	TGCGCCAGCAGCTTGCAAGGACAGGGGTCAGGGACCCAGTACTTC
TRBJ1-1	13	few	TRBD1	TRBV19	CASLTGGRTEAFF	TGTGCCAGCCTGACAGGGGGCCGGACTGAAGCTTTCTTT
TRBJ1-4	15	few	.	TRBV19	CASSRRNGGDEKLFF	TGTGCCAGTAGCCGACGCAACGGGGGGGATGAAAAACTGTTTTTT
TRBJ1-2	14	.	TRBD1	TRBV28	CASSSGQGFYGYTF	TGTGCCAGCAGTTCAGGACAGGGGTTCTATGGCTACACCTTC
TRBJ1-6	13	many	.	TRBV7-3	CASSPDRTSPLHF	TGTGCCAGCAGCCCTGACAGGACCTCACCCCTCCACTTT
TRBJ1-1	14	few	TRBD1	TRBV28	CASNKGQGGTEAFF	TGTGCCAGCAATAAAGGACAGGGGGGCACTGAAGCTTTCTTT
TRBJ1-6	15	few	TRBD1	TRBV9	CASSVGTGGSSPLHF	TGTGCCAGCAGCGTAGGGACAGGGGGCAGTTCACCCCTCCACTTT
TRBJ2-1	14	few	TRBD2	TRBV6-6	CASGGTSGPNEQFF	TGTGCCAGCGGCGGGACTAGCGGTCCCAATGAGCAGTTCTTC
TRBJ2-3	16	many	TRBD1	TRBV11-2	CASSWGTGDSGDTQYF	TGTGCCAGCAGCTGGGGGACAGGGGATAGTGGCGATACGCAGTATTTT
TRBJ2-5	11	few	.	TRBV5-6	CASSLRETQYF	TGTGCCAGCAGCCTACGGGAGACCCAGTACTTC
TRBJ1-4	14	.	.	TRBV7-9	CASSRDWTNEKLFF	TGTGCCAGCAGCCGGGACTGGACTAATGAAAAACTGTTTTTT
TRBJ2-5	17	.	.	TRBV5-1	CASRQDAGTSAGETQYF	TGCGCCAGCAGACAAGATGCCGGGACTTCGGCGGGGGAGACCCAGTACTTC
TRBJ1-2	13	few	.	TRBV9	CASSVIQGTGYTF	TGTGCCAGCAGCGTCATACAGGGAACTGGCTACACCTTC
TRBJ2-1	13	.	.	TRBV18	CASSPGPYNEQFF	TGTGCCAGCTCACCAGGCCCATACAATGAGCAGTTCTTC
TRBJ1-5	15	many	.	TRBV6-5	CASSLDYNSNQPQHF	TGTGCCAGCAGCTTGGACTACAATAGCAATCAGCCCCAGCATTTT
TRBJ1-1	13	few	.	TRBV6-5	CASSYWAGTEAFF	TGTGCCAGCAGTTACTGGGCAGGGACTGAAGCTTTCTTT
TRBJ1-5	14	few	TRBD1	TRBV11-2	CASSLTGAGQPQHF	TGTGCCAGCAGCTTAACAGGGGCCGGTCAGCCCCAGCATTTT
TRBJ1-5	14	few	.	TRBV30	CAWSLRGPNQPQHF	TGTGCCTGGAGTTTAAGGGGCCCTAATCAGCCCCAGCATTTT